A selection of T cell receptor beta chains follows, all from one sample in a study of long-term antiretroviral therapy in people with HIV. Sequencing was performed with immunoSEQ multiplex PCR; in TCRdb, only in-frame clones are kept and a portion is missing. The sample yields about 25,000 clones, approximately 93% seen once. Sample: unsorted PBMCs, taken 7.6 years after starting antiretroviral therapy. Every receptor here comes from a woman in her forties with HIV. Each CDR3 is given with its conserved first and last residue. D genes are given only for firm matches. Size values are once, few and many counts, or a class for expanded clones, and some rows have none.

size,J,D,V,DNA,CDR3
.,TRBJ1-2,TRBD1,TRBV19,TGTGCCAGTAGTAGCAGGGGGAATGGCTACACCTTC,CASSSRGNGYTF
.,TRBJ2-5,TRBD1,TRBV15,TGTGCCACCAGCAGAGATATCCTCCTGAGGGGGCTGGAGACCCAGTACTTC,CATSRDILLRGLETQYF
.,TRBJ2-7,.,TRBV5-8,TGTGCCAGCAGCCCCCGGGCCGACGAGCAGTACTTC,CASSPRADEQYF
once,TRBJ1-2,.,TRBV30,TGTGCCTGGAGTCGGTCTGGTTTCTATGGCTACACCTTC,CAWSRSGFYGYTF
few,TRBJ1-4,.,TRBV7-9,TGTGCCAGCAGCGCCAGGCGGCAAGGCGGGGAAAAACTGTTTTTT,CASSARRQGGEKLFF
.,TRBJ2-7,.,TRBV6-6,TGTGCCAGCTCCAAAGAAGGGAGCCACGAGCAGTACTTC,CASSKEGSHEQYF
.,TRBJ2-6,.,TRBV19,TGTGCCAGTAGGAACCTGCAGGGCACCCTTCGCTCTGGGGCCAACGTCCTGACTTTC,CASRNLQGTLRSGANVLTF
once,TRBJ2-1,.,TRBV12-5,TGTGCTAGTGGTTTGTCGGGGTACCAGTTCTTC,CASGLSGYQFF
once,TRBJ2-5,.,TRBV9,TGTGCCAGCAGCGTAGTAGGCAGCCCTGCACAAGAGACCCAGTACTTC,CASSVVGSPAQETQYF
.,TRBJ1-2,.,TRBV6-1,TGTGCCATCAGTGACGACCGGTACTATGGCTACACCTTC,CAISDDRYYGYTF
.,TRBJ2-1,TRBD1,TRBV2,TGTGCCAGCAGTGACGGGACAGCTTCCTACAATGAGCAGTTCTTC,CASSDGTASYNEQFF
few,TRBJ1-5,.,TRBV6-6,TGTGCCAGCAGCCGCGGCGGGGTTAGACAGCCCCAGCATTTT,CASSRGGVRQPQHF
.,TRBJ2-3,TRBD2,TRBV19,TGTGCCAGTAGTACCCGGGGGACTACTAGCACAGATACGCAGTATTTT,CASSTRGTTSTDTQYF
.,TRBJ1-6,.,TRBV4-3,TGCGCCAGCAGCCAAGAACTAGGGGTGGGGGAGTCACCCCTCCACTTT,CASSQELGVGESPLHF
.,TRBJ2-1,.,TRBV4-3,TGCGCCAGCAGCCAAGAACGACAGTATCCGCGTTGGTTCTTC,CASSQERQYPRWFF
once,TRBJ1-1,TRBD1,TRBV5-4,TGTGCCAGCAGCTTGGGTGGGACAGTTGAAGCTTTCTTT,CASSLGGTVEAFF
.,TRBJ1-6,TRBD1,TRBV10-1,TGCGCCAGCAGGGCGGACAGGGGCTGGAATTCACCCCTCCACTTT,CASRADRGWNSPLHF
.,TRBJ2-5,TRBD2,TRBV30,TGTGCCTGGACTAGCGGGGCGGAGACCCAGTACTTC,CAWTSGAETQYF
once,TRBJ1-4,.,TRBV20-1,TGCAGTGCAACAGGGAATGAAAAACTGTTTTTT,CSATGNEKLFF
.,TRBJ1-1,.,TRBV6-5,TGTGCCAGCAGTAGGGGCTGGGAGGGCACTGAAGCTTTCTTT,CASSRGWEGTEAFF
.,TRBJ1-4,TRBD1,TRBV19,TGTGCCAGTAGTCTGGGACAGGGGGCCCAACTGTTTTTT,CASSLGQGAQLFF
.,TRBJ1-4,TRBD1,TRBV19,TGTGCCAGTACCCCCGGAGGGGGCGCGGGTGAAAAACTGTTTTTT,CASTPGGGAGEKLFF
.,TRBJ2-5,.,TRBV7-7,TGTGCCAGCGGGTCGGGGGGCGTGGAGACCCAGTACTTC,CASGSGGVETQYF
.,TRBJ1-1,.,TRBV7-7,TGTGCTAGCAGCTCCCAGTGGGGCACTGAAGCTTTCTTT,CASSSQWGTEAFF
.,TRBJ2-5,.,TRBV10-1,TGCGCCAGCAGTGAGGGGGGCCGGGAGACCCAGTACTTC,CASSEGGRETQYF
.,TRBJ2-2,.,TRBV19,TGTGCCAGTAGTGCGATGGGGGCGGCCGGGGAGCTGTTTTTT,CASSAMGAAGELFF
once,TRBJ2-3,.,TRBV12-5,TGTGCTAGTGGTTTCCGGGGGAGGTCAGGAGATACGCAGTATTTT,CASGFRGRSGDTQYF
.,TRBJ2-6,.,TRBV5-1,TGCGCCAGCAGCTTCGGGGCGACCTTCGACTCTGGGGCCAACGTCCTGACTTTC,CASSFGATFDSGANVLTF
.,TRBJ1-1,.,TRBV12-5,TGTGCTAGTGGTTTGTCGAGGGGTGCTGAAGCTTTCTTT,CASGLSRGAEAFF
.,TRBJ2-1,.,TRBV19,TGTGCCAGTAATCAGCTAAGCGCGGGACTCCAAAATGAGCAGTTCTTC,CASNQLSAGLQNEQFF
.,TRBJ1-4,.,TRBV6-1,TGTGCCACCTTGGGGAGTGGGAAACTGTTTTTT,CATLGSGKLFF
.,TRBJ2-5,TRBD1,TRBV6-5,TGTGCCAGCAGTACGGGGACAGTCCGGGAGACCCAGTACTTC,CASSTGTVRETQYF
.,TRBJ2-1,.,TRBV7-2,TGTGCCAGCAGCTTAGCGCTAGCCGGCTACAATGAGCAGTTCTTC,CASSLALAGYNEQFF
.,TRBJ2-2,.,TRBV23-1,TGCGCCAGTTATGGGGGGACGAACACCGGGGAGCTGTTTTTT,CASYGGTNTGELFF
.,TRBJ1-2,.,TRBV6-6,TGTGCCAGCAGCCGAAAGGAGGGGCCCTATGGCTACACCTTC,CASSRKEGPYGYTF
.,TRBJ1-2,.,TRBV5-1,TGCGCCAGCAGCTACGACGGGGACTATGGCTACACCTTC,CASSYDGDYGYTF
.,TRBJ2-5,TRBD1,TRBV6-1,TGTGCCAGCAGTGCCTTTTACAGGGGCCAAGAGACCCAGTACTTC,CASSAFYRGQETQYF
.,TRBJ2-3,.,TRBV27,TGTGCCAGCAGTTTGGGCCCCAGTTGGGTTTCAGATACGCAGTATTTT,CASSLGPSWVSDTQYF
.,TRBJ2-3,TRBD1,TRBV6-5,TGTGCCTCCAGGGGGCTTGACCTCTCGGATACGCAGTATTTT,CASRGLDLSDTQYF
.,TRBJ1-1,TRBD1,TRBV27,TGTGCCAGCAGTAGGACAGGGATGAACACTGAAGCTTTCTTT,CASSRTGMNTEAFF
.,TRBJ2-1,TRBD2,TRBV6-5,TGTGCCAGCAGTTCCCCGGGACTAGCGGCATATGAGCAGTTCTTC,CASSSPGLAAYEQFF